These 8 T cell receptor beta chains originate from one sample sequenced in a study of cytomegalovirus exposure and HLA in healthy donors. PCR employed 60 Vbeta and 13 Jbeta primers. TCRdb's copy holds only in-frame clones and misses some; the assay was immunoSEQ multiplex PCR. The sample has about 120,000 clones; about 80% are singletons. The sample consisted of PBMCs. The receptors shown here come from a female donor in good health and CMV-seropositive.

The table lists this clone with a count of one. The rearrangement joins TRBV19 to TRBJ1-1; D is unclear. CDR1 LNHDA and CDR2 SQIVND come from the germline V gene (reference sequence). The CDR3 spans 15 residues. Trimming cost V 3 bases and J 5 bases, with 16 bases left between them. The CDR3 nucleotides are TGTGCCAGTAGTATTATACGGGGTGCCGGTACTGAAGCTTTCTTT. The encoded protein is CASSIIRGAGTEAFF.

The V and J genes are TRBV2 and TRBJ2-5; TRBD2 agrees at 7 bases. The ends lost 4 bases at V and 5 bases at J; junction bases unmatched: 4. The CDR3 length is 13 residues. The germline gives CDR1 SNHLY, CDR2 FYNNEI. The CDR3 is CASSAGGWETQYF. The DNA of the CDR3 is TGTGCCAGCAGTGCGGGGGGATGGGAGACCCAGTACTTC.

J is TRBJ1-5 and V is TRBV7-3; TRBD1 matches at 9 bases. After removal of 5 bases from V and 4 bases from J, the junction contained 9 bases not matched to a gene. The V gene's germline CDR1 is SGHTA and CDR2 FQGTGA. This CDR3 region has 16 residues. In DNA form, the CDR3 reads TGTGCCAGCAGCCCAGGGACAGGGCAAGGGAATCAGCCCCAGCATTTT. It codes for CASSPGTGQGNQPQHF. Full variable domain (missing parts from reference TRBV7-3 and TRBJ1-5): GAGVSQTPSNKVTEKGKYVELRCDPISGHTALYWYRQSLGQGPEFLIYFQGTGAADDSGLPNDRFFAVRPEGSVSTLKIQRTERGDSAVYLCASSPGTGQGNQPQHFGDGTRLSIL.

The rearrangement links TRBV6-5 to TRBJ1-6, with TRBD1 identical over 8 bases. After removal of 0 bases from V and 10 bases from J, the junction contained 5 bases not matched to a gene. Germline-derived CDR1 and CDR2 are MNHEY and SVGAGI. The CDR3 extends over 15 amino acids. The CDR3 loop reads CASSYSAGGWSPLHF. The DNA for the CDR3 is TGTGCCAGCAGTTACTCGGCAGGGGGCTGGTCACCCCTCCACTTT.

This chain links TRBV7-2 with TRBJ1-5, with TRBD1 matching 7 bases. CDR1 and CDR2 from the germline V gene are SGHTA and FQGNSA. Trimming removed 8 bases from V and 7 bases from J; junction bases left unmatched: 5. The CDR3 length is 12 residues. As DNA, the CDR3 is TGTGCCAGCCGACAGGGCTGGCAGCCCCAGCATTTT. It is translated as CASRQGWQPQHF. Looking up the rest from reference TRBV7-2 and TRBJ1-5 gives the full variable domain: GAGVSQSPSNKVTEKGKDVELRCDPISGHTALYWYRQSLGQGLEFLIYFQGNSAPDKSGLPSDRFSAERTGGSVSTLTIQRTQQEDSAVYLCASRQGWQPQHFGDGTRLSIL.

V gene TRBV7-8 combines with J gene TRBJ1-2; D might be TRBD1 (5 bases). The V and J ends lost 5 bases and 4 bases respectively, with 17 bases between them. There are 15 residues in the CDR3. In germline, CDR1 is SGHVS, CDR2 FQNEAQ. Here the CDR3 reads CASSRVQESFYGYTF. DNA of the CDR3: TGTGCCAGCAGCCGGGTACAGGAGAGTTTCTATGGCTACACCTTC.

The chain uses TRBV7-2 and TRBJ1-5, with unresolved D. Germline V gene lookup returns CDR1 SGHTA and CDR2 FQGNSA. The CDR3 spans 13 residues. V was shortened by 3 bases and J by 15 bases, with 18 bases between the two germline ends. In nucleotides, the CDR3 is TGTGCCAGCAGCTTCCGCGGGAACACACCTCCGCATTTT. This codes for CASSFRGNTPPHF.

V and J are TRBV28 and TRBJ2-5; TRBD1 matches at 8 bases. This CDR3 has 14 residues. The V gene's germline CDR1 is MDHEN and CDR2 SYDVKM. V gave up 8 bases and J gave up 5 bases; unmatched junction bases: 10. The CDR3 reads CASLSSQGGETQYF. The CDR3 bases are TGTGCCAGCTTGTCATCACAGGGGGGCGAGACCCAGTACTTC. Full variable domain (outside the CDR3, taken from reference TRBV28 and TRBJ2-5): DVKVTQSSRYLVKRTGEKVFLECVQDMDHENMFWYRQDPGLGLRLIYFSYDVKMKEKGDIPEGYSVSREKKERFSLILESASTNQTSMYLCASLSSQGGETQYFGPGTRLLVL.